Listed here are 7 T cell receptor beta chains from one sample, sequenced in a study of yellow fever vaccine responses in identical twins. TCRdb called the RT-PCR reads again in MiXCR, with one record for every CDR3 protein. Of some 740 distinct CDR3 sequences in the sample, around three quarters are singletons; the top ten hold 20% to 25%. Here the sequenced sample was T cells from blood (PBMCs), unsorted or a sorted subset (not recorded which), taken before or after yellow fever vaccination (not recorded which). Receptors were obtained from a female donor who received the yellow fever vaccine.

To note about this clonotype: Since the CDR3 does not end with the conserved phenylalanine or tryptophan, this likely comes from a read error. The DNA is omitted, as the CDR3 cannot be located on it reliably, and the CDR3 follows TCRdb's listing. V usage is TRBV11-3 and J usage is TRBJ2-7. The CDR3 sequence runs 8 residues, both termini included. CDR1 is SGHNT and CDR2 is YENEEA in the germline V gene. CDR3 amino acids: CASSLNHC.

The rearrangement joins TRBV11-2 to TRBJ2-1; 9 bases fit TRBD2. The CDR3 totals 16 residues. V was pared by 1 base and J by 7 bases, with 8 bases of the junction left unmatched. Looked up from germline, CDR1 is SGHAT and CDR2 is FQNNGV. In DNA form, the CDR3 reads TGTGCCAGCAGCTTAGGGTCTAGCGGGGCACAAAATGAGCAGTTCTTC. It codes for CASSLGSSGAQNEQFF.

The V and J genes are TRBV11-2 and TRBJ1-1, with D possibly being TRBD1 (6 bases). The germline V gene has CDR1 SGHAT and CDR2 FQNNGV. The CDR3 spans 16 residues. V gave up 4 bases and J gave up 8 bases, with 23 bases separating them. CDR3 loop: CASSSFPRLGRGEAFF. CDR3 sequence (DNA): TGTGCCAGCAGCTCCTTTCCTAGATTGGGGAGGGGGGAAGCTTTCTTT.

The J gene is TRBJ2-1, the V gene TRBV10-2; 7 bases align to TRBD2. This CDR3 is built from 15 residues. Losses at the gene ends were 6 bases for V and 3 bases for J; bases not matched to a gene: 8. CDR1 is WSHSY and CDR2 is SAAADI in the germline V gene. Here the CDR3 reads CASSVLGGGYNEQFF. The DNA for the CDR3 is TGCGCCAGCAGCGTCTTAGGCGGGGGCTACAATGAGCAGTTCTTC.

This chain connects TRBV4-1 to TRBJ2-1; no clear D gene. This CDR3 is built from 17 residues. The germline CDR1 and CDR2 sequences are MGHRA and YSYEKL. Trimming took off 2 bases at V and 5 bases at J, with 19 bases between the two ends. The CDR3 DNA follows: TGCGCCAGCAGCCAAATCGACATGGGGTTTTTGGACAATGAGCAGTTCTTC. It encodes CASSQIDMGFLDNEQFF.

V is TRBV20-1 and J is TRBJ2-7; D is possibly TRBD2 (5 bases). The V end was cut by 3 bases, the J end by 2 bases, with 17 bases between. Germline CDR1 DFQATT, CDR2 SNEGSKA (reference sequence). The CDR3 loop spans 15 amino acids. The CDR3 spells CSASYPGSGTYEQYF. CDR3 bases: TGCAGTGCTAGTTATCCCGGCTCCGGGACCTACGAGCAGTACTTC.

The chain has TRBV10-1 and TRBJ2-1; 8 bases agree with TRBD2. The germline V gene has CDR1 WNHNN and CDR2 SYGVQD (reference sequence). The length of the CDR3 is 16 residues. J lost 2 bases, V lost 3 bases, and 6 bases had no gene match. CDR3 residues: CASSDAGTRTYNEQFF. In DNA, the CDR3 is TGCGCCAGCAGTGATGCGGGGACTAGGACCTACAATGAGCAGTTCTTC.